A single sample is the source of the 20 T cell receptor beta chains below, sequenced in a study of beta chain features in type 1 diabetes. Broader study findings: TCRB CDR3 length was moderately but significantly reduced in all four CD4+ subsets of Type 1 diabetes patients.

The antigens these receptors bind are not known. Reverse transcription of all isolated RNA meant that expressed TCRB transcripts were sequenced. TCRdb's copy holds only in-frame clones and misses some; the assay was immunoSEQ multiplex PCR. The sample has around 100,000 clones, roughly 28% seen once. Sequencing was performed on central memory CD4+ T cells from blood. These receptors came from a woman aged 18-29 years with type 1 diabetes.

This chain joins TRBV11-2 and TRBJ2-7, with 8 bases lining up with TRBD1. CDR3 length equals 14 residues. CDR1 SGHAT and CDR2 FQNNGV come from the germline V gene. J lost 7 bases, V lost 2 bases, and 7 bases had no gene match. The CDR3 nucleotides read TGTGCCAGCAGCTTAATGCAGGGGGCGGGTGAGCAGTACTTC. As protein: CASSLMQGAGEQYF.

A few counts support this clone. The chain combines TRBV2 with TRBJ2-1; 9 bases are shared with TRBD2. Germline V gene lookup returns CDR1 SNHLY and CDR2 FYNNEI. Trimming removed 4 bases from V and 1 base from J; junction bases left unmatched: 5. CDR3 length equals 16 residues. CDR3 nucleotides: TGTGCCAGCAGTGGTGGGCGGGAGGGGTCCTACAATGAGCAGTTCTTC. Translation gives CASSGGREGSYNEQFF. The full variable domain, with the rest looked up from reference TRBV2 and TRBJ2-1, is EPEVTQTPSHQVTQMGQEVILRCVPISNHLYFYWYRQILGQKVEFLVSFYNNEISEKSEIFDDQFSVERPDGSNFTLKIRSTKLEDSAMYFCASSGGREGSYNEQFFGPGTRLTVL.

This clone was observed a single time. In the same sample, other DNA sequences code for this CDR3. The CDR3 is CAWSMEYGLAGKTQYF. CDR3 in DNA: TGTGCCTGGAGTATGGAGTATGGGCTAGCGGGCAAGACCCAGTACTTC. The chain recombines TRBV30 with TRBJ2-5, with TRBD2 identical over 8 bases. Germline V CDR1 and CDR2: GTSNPN, SVGIG (reference sequence). V lost 2 bases and J lost 6; bases outside the gene matches: 14. The CDR3 is 16 residues long.

The chain uses TRBV4-1 and TRBJ2-1; 15 bases line up with TRBD2. The V gene's germline CDR1 is MGHRA and CDR2 YSYEKL. The CDR3 is made up of 20 amino acids. Trimming removed 2 bases from V and 0 bases from J; junction bases left unmatched: 8. The CDR3 DNA sequence: TGCGCCAGCAGCCAACTGGGACTAGCGGGAGGTATCAGCTCCTACAATGAGCAGTTCTTC. Translated, it gives CASSQLGLAGGISSYNEQFF.

This sequence joins TRBV7-9 and TRBJ2-1; 9 bases match TRBD2. V lost 5 bases to trimming and J lost 8 bases; unmatched junction nucleotides: 10. The CDR3 consists of 15 residues. CDR1 is SEHNR and CDR2 is FQNEAQ in the germline V gene (reference sequence). The DNA for the CDR3 is TGTGCCAGCAGCCCAATAGCGGGAGCAAGGCATGAGCAGTTCTTC. Amino acid sequence: CASSPIAGARHEQFF. Combining the CDR3 with reference TRBV7-9 and TRBJ2-1 gives the whole variable domain DTGVSQNPRHKITKRGQNVTFRCDPISEHNRLYWYRQTLGQGPEFLTYFQNEAQLEKSRLLSDRFSAERPKGSFSTLEIQRTEQGDSAMYLCASSPIAGARHEQFFGPGTRLTVL.

The rearrangement uses TRBV5-1 and TRBJ1-2, with 11 positions matching TRBD1. This CDR3 has 16 amino acids. After removal of 1 base from V and 6 bases from J, the junction contained 8 bases not matched to a gene. CDR1 SGHRS and CDR2 YFSETQ come from the germline V gene. CDR3 sequence: CASSLWGPGQGDGYTF. Here the CDR3 DNA reads TGCGCCAGCAGCTTGTGGGGTCCGGGACAGGGGGATGGCTACACCTTC. Variable domain in full (rest from reference TRBV5-1 and TRBJ1-2): KAGVTQTPRYLIKTRGQQVTLSCSPISGHRSVSWYQQTPGQGLQFLFEYFSETQRNKGNFPGRFSGRQFSNSRSEMNVSTLELGDSALYLCASSLWGPGQGDGYTFGSGTRLTVV.

There are a few counts of this clone. The rearrangement uses TRBV15 and TRBJ2-1; 10 positions agree with TRBD2. V shed 9 bases, J shed 7 bases, and the junction held 12 bases outside the gene matches. CDR1 and CDR2 from the germline V gene are LNHNV and YYDKDF (reference sequence). This CDR3 contains 15 residues. CDR3 protein: CATKGRPSGSNEQFF. The CDR3, as DNA: TGTGCCACTAAGGGCCGCCCTAGCGGGAGTAATGAGCAGTTCTTC.

The chain employs TRBV18 and TRBJ2-3, with D perhaps TRBD1 (5 bases). Trimming took 1 base from V and 4 from J, leaving 15 bases between them. Germline V CDR1 and CDR2: KGHSH, LQKENI. The CDR3 length is 16 residues. The DNA of the CDR3 is TGTGCCAGCTCACCACGGTCCGGCAGGGCGGCAGATACGCAGTATTTT. It yields the protein CASSPRSGRAADTQYF. Together with reference TRBV18 and TRBJ2-3, the CDR3 gives the full variable domain: NAGVMQNPRHLVRRRGQEARLRCSPMKGHSHVYWYRQLPEEGLKFMVYLQKENIIDESGMPKERFSAEFPKEGPSILRIQQVVRGDSAAYFCASSPRSGRAADTQYFGPGTRLTVL.

CDR3 coding DNA: TGCGCCAGCAGCTCTACTAGCGGGAGTGCCTATGAGCAGTTCTTC. Its translation: CASSSTSGSAYEQFF. V gene TRBV4-1 combines with J gene TRBJ2-1; 11 bases agree with TRBD2. V shed 5 bases, J shed 8 bases, and the junction held 8 bases outside the gene matches. From germline, CDR1 is MGHRA and CDR2 YSYEKL. This CDR3 contains 15 residues.

This clone showed up just a few times. The chain uses TRBV27 and TRBJ2-2; 7 nucleotides align to TRBD2. CDR1 and CDR2 from the germline V gene are MNHEY and SMNVEV (reference sequence). The CDR3 consists of 13 residues. V was clipped by 7 bases and J by 6 bases; unmatched bases: 5. The DNA of the CDR3 is TGTGCCAGCACCCGGACTAGTCCCGGGGAGCTGTTTTTT. This codes for CASTRTSPGELFF.

The chain has TRBV6-6 and TRBJ1-5; 9 bases line up with TRBD1. This CDR3 region has 15 residues. Trimming took 7 bases from V and 4 from J; bases not matched to a gene: 8. Germline loops: CDR1 MNHNY, CDR2 SVGAGI (reference sequence). The CDR3 protein is CASNFRDRANQPQHF. Written as DNA, the CDR3 is TGTGCCAGCAATTTCCGGGACAGGGCAAATCAGCCCCAGCATTTT.

V and J are TRBV20-1 and TRBJ2-1; weak D call: TRBD2 (6 bases). CDR3 length: 10 amino acids. Per the germline V gene, CDR1 is DFQATT and CDR2 is SNEGSKA (reference sequence). V was clipped by 7 bases and J by 9 bases, with 10 bases between them. The CDR3 DNA reads TGCAGTGGACTAGTTGGTGAGCAGTTCTTC. This sequence encodes CSGLVGEQFF.

The CDR3 bases are TGTGCCACCGGGATCAGGAACACTGAAGCTTTCTTT. It yields the protein CATGIRNTEAFF. V is TRBV28 and J is TRBJ1-1; no firm D call. CDR3 size: 12 residues. Trimming stripped 10 bases from V and 1 base from J, with 10 bases between. CDR1 and CDR2 (germline): MDHEN, SYDVKM.

This clone has just a few counts. The chain carries TRBV27 and TRBJ2-3; the D is unclear. Per the germline V gene, CDR1 is MNHEY and CDR2 is SMNVEV (reference sequence). This CDR3 comprises 18 residues. V was clipped by 5 bases and J by 0 bases, with 21 bases between them. The CDR3 bases are TGTGCCAGCAGTGTAACGCCCCCGAATCCCGGGAGCACAGATACGCAGTATTTT. Encoded protein: CASSVTPPNPGSTDTQYF.

This clone was counted a few times. V is TRBV7-3 and J is TRBJ2-3; tentative D call: TRBD2 (5 bases). Germline CDR1 and CDR2: SGHTA and FQGTGA. This CDR3 region has 15 residues. Deletions cut 0 bases from V and 4 bases from J, with 11 bases between. CDR3 bases: TGTGCCAGCAGCTTAACGGCTAGCCGACCAGATACGCAGTATTTT. It is translated as CASSLTASRPDTQYF.

This chain links TRBV2 with TRBJ1-3; TRBD1 might be the D (5 bases). The CDR3 has 14 residues. Germline values: CDR1 SNHLY, CDR2 FYNNEI. The V and J ends lost 8 bases and 2 bases respectively, with 13 bases between them. CDR3 nucleotides: TGTGCCAGCTTGAACGGACACGCTGGAAACACCATATATTTT. It translates to CASLNGHAGNTIYF.

The genes are TRBV7-9 and TRBJ2-5; D ambiguous. The ends were cut back, 1 base at V and 2 bases at J, with 11 bases in the middle. Germline CDR1 SEHNR, CDR2 FQNEAQ (reference sequence). The CDR3 is 15 amino acids. The CDR3 loop reads CASSLDVREQETQYF. The CDR3 nucleotides read TGTGCCAGCAGCTTAGATGTGAGAGAGCAAGAGACCCAGTACTTC.

Only a few counts were recorded for this clone. The rearrangement uses TRBV12-5 and TRBJ2-1, with TRBD1 as a possible D gene (5 bases). This CDR3 has 11 amino acids. V dropped 3 bases and J dropped 10 bases, with 7 bases sitting between them. Germline V gene data show CDR1 as LGHNT and CDR2 as FRNRAP. CDR3 sequence (DNA): TGTGCTAGTGGTTTAAGACAGGAGCAGTTCTTC. Its translation: CASGLRQEQFF.

The genes are TRBV5-6 and TRBJ2-1, with 13 bases that match TRBD2. The CDR3 contains 15 residues. The germline CDR1 and CDR2 sequences are SGHDT and YYEEEE. The J segment lost 8 bases and the V segment lost 2 bases, leaving 4 bases of the junction unmatched. The chain's CDR3 is CASSLLAGGVDEQFF. DNA of the CDR3: TGTGCCAGCAGCTTACTAGCGGGAGGGGTGGATGAGCAGTTCTTC.

The rearrangement uses TRBV7-2 and TRBJ2-3; D is undetermined. Germline V gives CDR1 SGHTA, CDR2 FQGNSA. The germline V and J ends were trimmed by 6 bases and 2 bases, with 9 bases remaining between them. The CDR3 sequence is 13 residues long. In DNA, the CDR3 is TGTGCCAGCAGTCTAGTCTACACAGATACGCAGTATTTT. This translates into CASSLVYTDTQYF.